This TCR beta chain is from a study of T cells in localized non-small cell lung cancer. The length of the CDR3 is 18 residues. Germline CDR1 reads SGHNT; CDR2 reads YENEEA. V lost 5 bases, J lost 4 bases, and 17 bases stayed unmatched. General study results and limits: Within adjacent lung there appeared a median around 55 of the top 100 tumor clones.

This clone has just a few counts. The antigen is unknown. Generated by immunoSEQ multiplex PCR, the TCRdb table keeps only in-frame clones and is missing some. The sample yields roughly 6,700 clones, roughly 45% seen once. The chain joins TRBV11-3 to TRBJ2-5; TRBD2 aligns across 9 bases. The sequence was obtained from a man aged 40-75 years with stage III lung adenocarcinoma. Specimen: lung tumor tissue, collected before any cancer treatment. The DNA for the CDR3 is TGTGCCAGCAGCATAGGGACTAGCCACCCACCCGTCGGAGAGACCCAGTACTTC. It translates to CASSIGTSHPPVGETQYF.